The source of this TCR beta chain is a study of blood T cell repertoires in COVID-19. Profiling relied on immunoSEQ multiplex PCR, and the TCRdb table lists in-frame clones only, not all of them. The sample shows approximately 180,000 clones, around 80% of them seen only once. The trim removed 3 bases at V and 3 bases at J, leaving 5 bases unmatched. Germline lookup yields CDR1 MDHEN and CDR2 SYDVKM. CDR3 size: 14 residues. Sequencing was performed on peripheral blood. The TCR sequence derives from a woman aged 40 to 49 with COVID-19, enrolled during active disease. This chain joins TRBV28 and TRBJ2-7, with 7 positions matching TRBD2. This chain's CDR3 is CASSFGLADYEQYF. CDR3 in DNA: TGTGCCAGCAGTTTTGGGCTAGCGGACTACGAGCAGTACTTC.